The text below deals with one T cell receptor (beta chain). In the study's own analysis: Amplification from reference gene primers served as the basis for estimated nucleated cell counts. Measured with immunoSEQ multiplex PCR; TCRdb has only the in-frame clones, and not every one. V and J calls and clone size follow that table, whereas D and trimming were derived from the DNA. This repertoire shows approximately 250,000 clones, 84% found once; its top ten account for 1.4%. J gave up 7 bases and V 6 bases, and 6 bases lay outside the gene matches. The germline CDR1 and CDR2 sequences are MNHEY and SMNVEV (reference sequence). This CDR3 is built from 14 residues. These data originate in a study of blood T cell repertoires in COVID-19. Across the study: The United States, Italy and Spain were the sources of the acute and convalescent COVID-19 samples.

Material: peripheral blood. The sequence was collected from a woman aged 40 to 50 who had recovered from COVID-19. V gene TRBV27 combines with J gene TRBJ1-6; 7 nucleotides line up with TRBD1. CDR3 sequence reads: CASSTGTVNSPLHF. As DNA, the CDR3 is TGTGCCAGCAGCACCGGGACAGTAAATTCACCCCTCCACTTT.